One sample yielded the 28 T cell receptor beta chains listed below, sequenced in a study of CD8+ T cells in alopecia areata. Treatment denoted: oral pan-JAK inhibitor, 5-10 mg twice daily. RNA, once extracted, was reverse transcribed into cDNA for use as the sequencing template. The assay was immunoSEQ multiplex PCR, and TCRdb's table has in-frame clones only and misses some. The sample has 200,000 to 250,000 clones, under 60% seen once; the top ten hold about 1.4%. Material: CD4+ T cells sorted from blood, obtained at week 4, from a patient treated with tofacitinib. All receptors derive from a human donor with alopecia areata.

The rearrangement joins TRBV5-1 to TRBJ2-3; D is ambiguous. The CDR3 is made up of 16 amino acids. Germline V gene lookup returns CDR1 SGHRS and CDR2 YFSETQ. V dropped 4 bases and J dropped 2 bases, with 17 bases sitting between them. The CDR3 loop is CASSTGPVLPTDTQYF. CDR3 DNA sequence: TGCGCCAGCAGCACCGGCCCCGTTCTCCCCACAGATACGCAGTATTTT.

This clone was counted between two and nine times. The CDR3 reads CASSFAGTGSSEQYF. The CDR3 DNA is TGTGCCAGCAGCTTTGCGGGGACAGGGAGCTCCGAGCAGTACTTC. This sequence joins TRBV5-8 and TRBJ2-7; 9 bases agree with TRBD1. V gave up 2 bases and J gave up 6 bases; unmatched junction bases: 9. The CDR3 is 15 amino acids. Germline V gene lookup returns CDR1 SGHTS and CDR2 YDEGEE. The variable domain in full, completed from reference TRBV5-8 and TRBJ2-7, reads EAGVTQSPTHLIKTRGQQATLRCSPISGHTSVYWYQQALGLGLQFLLWYDEGEERNRGNFPPRFSGRQFPNYSSELNVNALELEDSALYLCASSFAGTGSSEQYFGPGTRLTVT.

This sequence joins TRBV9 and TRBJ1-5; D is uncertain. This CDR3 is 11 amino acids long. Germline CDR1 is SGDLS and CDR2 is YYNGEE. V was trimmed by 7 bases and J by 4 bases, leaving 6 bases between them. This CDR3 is CASGVNQPQHF. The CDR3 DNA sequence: TGTGCCAGCGGGGTGAATCAGCCCCAGCATTTT.

The CDR3 here is CASSPLQGAGYGYTF. CDR3 coding DNA: TGTGCCAGCAGTCCACTACAGGGGGCGGGGTATGGCTACACCTTC. The chain carries TRBV6-1 and TRBJ1-2, with 9 bases aligning to TRBD1. The CDR3 has 15 residues. Germline lookup yields CDR1 MNHNS and CDR2 SASEGT. V was pared by 5 bases and J by 5 bases, with 9 bases of the junction left unmatched.

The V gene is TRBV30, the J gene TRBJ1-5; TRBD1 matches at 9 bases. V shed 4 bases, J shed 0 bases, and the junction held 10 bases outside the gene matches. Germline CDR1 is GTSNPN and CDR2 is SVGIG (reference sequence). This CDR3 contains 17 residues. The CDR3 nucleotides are TGTGCCTGGAATACCGGGACAGGGAGTTATAGCAATCAGCCCCAGCATTTT. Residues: CAWNTGTGSYSNQPQHF.

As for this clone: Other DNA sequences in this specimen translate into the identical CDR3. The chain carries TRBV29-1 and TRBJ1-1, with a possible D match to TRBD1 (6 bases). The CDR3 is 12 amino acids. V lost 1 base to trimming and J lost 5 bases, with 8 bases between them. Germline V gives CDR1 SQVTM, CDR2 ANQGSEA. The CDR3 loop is CSVEVRGTEAFF. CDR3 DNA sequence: TGCAGCGTTGAAGTAAGGGGGACTGAAGCTTTCTTT. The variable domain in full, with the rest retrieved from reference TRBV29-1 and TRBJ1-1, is SAVISQKPSRDICQRGTSLTIQCQVDSQVTMMFWYRQQPGQSLTLIATANQGSEATYESGFVIDKFPISRPNLTFSTLTVSNMSPEDSSIYLCSVEVRGTEAFFGQGTRLTVV.

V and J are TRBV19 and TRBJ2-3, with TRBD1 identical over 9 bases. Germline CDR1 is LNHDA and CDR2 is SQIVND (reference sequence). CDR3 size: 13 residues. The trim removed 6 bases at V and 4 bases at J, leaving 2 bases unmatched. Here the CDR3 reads CASRGTGPDTQYF. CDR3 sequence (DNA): TGTGCCAGTAGGGGGACAGGGCCAGATACGCAGTATTTT.

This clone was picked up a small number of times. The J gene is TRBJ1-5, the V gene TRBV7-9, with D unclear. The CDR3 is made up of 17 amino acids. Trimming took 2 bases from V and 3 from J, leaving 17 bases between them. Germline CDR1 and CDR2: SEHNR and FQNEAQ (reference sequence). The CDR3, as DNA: TGTGCCAGCAGCTTACCGGACGGACGAAAGATCAATCAGCCCCAGCATTTT. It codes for CASSLPDGRKINQPQHF. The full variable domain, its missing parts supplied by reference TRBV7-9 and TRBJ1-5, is DTGVSQNPRHKITKRGQNVTFRCDPISEHNRLYWYRQTLGQGPEFLTYFQNEAQLEKSRLLSDRFSAERPKGSFSTLEIQRTEQGDSAMYLCASSLPDGRKINQPQHFGDGTRLSIL.

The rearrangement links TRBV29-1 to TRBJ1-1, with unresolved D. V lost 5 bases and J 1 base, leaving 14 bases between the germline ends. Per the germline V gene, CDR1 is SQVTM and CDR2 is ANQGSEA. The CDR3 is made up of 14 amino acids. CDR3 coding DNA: TGCAGCGTTTTTGAGTCCACTAAGAACACTGAAGCTTTCTTT. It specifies CSVFESTKNTEAFF. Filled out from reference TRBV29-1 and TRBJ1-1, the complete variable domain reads SAVISQKPSRDICQRGTSLTIQCQVDSQVTMMFWYRQQPGQSLTLIATANQGSEATYESGFVIDKFPISRPNLTFSTLTVSNMSPEDSSIYLCSVFESTKNTEAFFGQGTRLTVV.

The chain's CDR3 is CASSQDDRGFETQYF. CDR3 nucleotide sequence: TGCGCCAGCAGCCAAGATGACAGGGGGTTTGAGACCCAGTACTTC. The V and J genes are TRBV4-3 and TRBJ2-5, with 9 nucleotides matching TRBD1. The J segment lost 5 bases and the V segment lost 0 bases, leaving 4 bases of the junction unmatched. CDR3 length: 15 amino acids. Germline V CDR1 and CDR2: LGHNA, YSLEER.

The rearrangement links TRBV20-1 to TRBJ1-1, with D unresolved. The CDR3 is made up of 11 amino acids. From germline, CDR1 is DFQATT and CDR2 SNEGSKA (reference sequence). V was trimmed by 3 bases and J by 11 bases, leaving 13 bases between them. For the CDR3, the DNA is TGCAGTGCTAGCCAGGCTCTCGAGGCTTTCTTT. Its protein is CSASQALEAFF.

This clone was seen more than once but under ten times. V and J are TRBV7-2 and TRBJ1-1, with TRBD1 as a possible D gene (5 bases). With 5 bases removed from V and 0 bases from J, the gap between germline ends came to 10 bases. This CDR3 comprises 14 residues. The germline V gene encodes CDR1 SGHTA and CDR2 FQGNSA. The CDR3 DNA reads TGTGCCAGCAGCGTCCAGGGCGTGAACACTGAAGCTTTCTTT. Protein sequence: CASSVQGVNTEAFF.

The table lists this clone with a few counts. This CDR3 reads CASSPMVAGNEQFF. CDR3 in DNA: TGTGCCAGCAGCCCGATGGTCGCGGGCAATGAGCAGTTCTTC. The rearrangement links TRBV14 to TRBJ2-1; a weak D match, TRBD2 (5 bases). V was clipped by 4 bases and J by 6 bases, with 13 bases between them. Germline values: CDR1 SGHDN, CDR2 FVKESK. The length of the CDR3 is 14 residues.

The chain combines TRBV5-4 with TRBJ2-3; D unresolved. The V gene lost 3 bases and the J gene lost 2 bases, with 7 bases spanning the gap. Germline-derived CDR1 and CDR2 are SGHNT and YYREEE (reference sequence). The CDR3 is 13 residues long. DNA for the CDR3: TGTGCCAGCAGCTGGAAAGACACAGATACGCAGTATTTT. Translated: CASSWKDTDTQYF.

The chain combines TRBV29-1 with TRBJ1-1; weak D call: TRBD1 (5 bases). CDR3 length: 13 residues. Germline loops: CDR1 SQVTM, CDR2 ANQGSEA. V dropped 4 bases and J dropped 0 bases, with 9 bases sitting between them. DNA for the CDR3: TGCAGCGTTGTAGAACAGGTGAACACTGAAGCTTTCTTT. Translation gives CSVVEQVNTEAFF.

The CDR3 DNA reads as TGTGCCAGCTCACGAAGACAGGGGGACGAGCAGTACTTC. Translated, it gives CASSRRQGDEQYF. The chain recombines TRBV18 with TRBJ2-7; TRBD1 matches at 9 bases. Trimming took 4 bases from V and 5 from J; bases not matched to a gene: 3. The CDR3 has 13 amino acids. Germline V gene lookup returns CDR1 KGHSH and CDR2 LQKENI.

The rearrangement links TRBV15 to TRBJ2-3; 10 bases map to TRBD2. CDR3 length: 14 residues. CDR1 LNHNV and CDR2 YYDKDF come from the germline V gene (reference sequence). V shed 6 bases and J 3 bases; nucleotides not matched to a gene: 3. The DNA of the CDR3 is TGTGCCACCAGAATTAGCGGGGGGACAGATACGCAGTATTTT. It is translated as CATRISGGTDTQYF.

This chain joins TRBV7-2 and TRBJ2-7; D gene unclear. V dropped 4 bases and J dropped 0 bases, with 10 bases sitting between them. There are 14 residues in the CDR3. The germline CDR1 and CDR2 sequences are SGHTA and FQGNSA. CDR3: CASSYHPRSYEQYF. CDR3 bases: TGTGCCAGCAGCTATCATCCACGCTCCTACGAGCAGTACTTC. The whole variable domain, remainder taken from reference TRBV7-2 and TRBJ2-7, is GAGVSQSPSNKVTEKGKDVELRCDPISGHTALYWYRQSLGQGLEFLIYFQGNSAPDKSGLPSDRFSAERTGGSVSTLTIQRTQQEDSAVYLCASSYHPRSYEQYFGPGTRLTVT.

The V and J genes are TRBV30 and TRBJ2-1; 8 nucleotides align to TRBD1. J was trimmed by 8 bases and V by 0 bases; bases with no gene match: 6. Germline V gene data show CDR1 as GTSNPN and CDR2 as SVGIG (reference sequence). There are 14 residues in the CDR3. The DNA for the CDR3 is TGTGCCTGGAGTGTACGGACAGGGTGGGATGAGCAGTTCTTC. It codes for CAWSVRTGWDEQFF.

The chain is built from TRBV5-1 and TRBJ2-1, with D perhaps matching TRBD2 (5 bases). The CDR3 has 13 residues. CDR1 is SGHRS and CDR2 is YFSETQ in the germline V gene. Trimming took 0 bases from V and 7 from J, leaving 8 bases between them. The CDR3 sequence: CASSLELGNEQFF. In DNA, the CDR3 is TGCGCCAGCAGCTTGGAACTAGGAAATGAGCAGTTCTTC.

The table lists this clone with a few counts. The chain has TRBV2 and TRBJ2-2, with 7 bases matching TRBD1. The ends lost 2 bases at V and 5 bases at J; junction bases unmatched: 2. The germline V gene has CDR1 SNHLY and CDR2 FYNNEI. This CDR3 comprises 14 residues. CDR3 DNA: TGTGCCAGCAGTGAAACAGGGGCTACCGGGGAGCTGTTTTTT. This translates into CASSETGATGELFF.

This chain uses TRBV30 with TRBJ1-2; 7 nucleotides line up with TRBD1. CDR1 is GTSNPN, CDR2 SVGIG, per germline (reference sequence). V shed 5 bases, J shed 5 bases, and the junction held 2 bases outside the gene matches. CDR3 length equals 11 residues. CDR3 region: CAWQGEYGYTF. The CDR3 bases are TGTGCCTGGCAGGGGGAGTATGGCTACACCTTC.

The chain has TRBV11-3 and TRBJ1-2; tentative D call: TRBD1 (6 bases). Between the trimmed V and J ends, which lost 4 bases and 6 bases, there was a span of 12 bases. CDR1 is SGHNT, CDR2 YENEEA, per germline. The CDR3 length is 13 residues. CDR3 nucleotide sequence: TGTGCCAGCAGCTCGTCACGGACAGATGGCTACACCTTC. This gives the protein CASSSSRTDGYTF.

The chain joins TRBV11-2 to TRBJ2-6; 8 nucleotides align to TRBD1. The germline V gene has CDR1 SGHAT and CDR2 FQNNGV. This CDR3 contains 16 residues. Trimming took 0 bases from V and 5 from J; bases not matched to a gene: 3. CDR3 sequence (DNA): TGTGCCAGCAGCTTAGATGGGACAGGCCGGGCCAACGTCCTGACTTTC. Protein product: CASSLDGTGRANVLTF.

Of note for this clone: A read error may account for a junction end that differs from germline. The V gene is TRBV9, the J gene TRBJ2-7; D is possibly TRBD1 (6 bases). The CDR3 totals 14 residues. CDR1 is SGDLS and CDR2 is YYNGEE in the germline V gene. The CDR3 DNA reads TGTGCCAGCAGCGTAGAAGCTGGGGGCTACGTGCAGTACTTC. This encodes CASSVEAGGYVQYF.

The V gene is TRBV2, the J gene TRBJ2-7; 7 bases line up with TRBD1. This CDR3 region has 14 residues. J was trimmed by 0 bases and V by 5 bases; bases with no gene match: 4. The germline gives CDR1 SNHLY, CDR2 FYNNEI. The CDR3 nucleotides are TGTGCCAGCAGTTTTGACAGGGACTCCTACGAGCAGTACTTC. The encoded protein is CASSFDRDSYEQYF. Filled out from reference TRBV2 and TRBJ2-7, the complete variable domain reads EPEVTQTPSHQVTQMGQEVILRCVPISNHLYFYWYRQILGQKVEFLVSFYNNEISEKSEIFDDQFSVERPDGSNFTLKIRSTKLEDSAMYFCASSFDRDSYEQYFGPGTRLTVT.

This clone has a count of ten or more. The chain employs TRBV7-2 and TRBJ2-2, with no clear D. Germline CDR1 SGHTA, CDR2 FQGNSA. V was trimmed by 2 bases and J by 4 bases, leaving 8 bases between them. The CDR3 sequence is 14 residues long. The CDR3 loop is CASSLLPPTGELFF. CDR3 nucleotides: TGTGCCAGCAGCTTACTGCCCCCCACCGGGGAGCTGTTTTTT.

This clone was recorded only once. The CDR3 protein is CSVAGSGANVLTF. The CDR3 nucleotides read TGCAGCGTTGCTGGCTCTGGGGCCAACGTCCTGACTTTC. The chain joins TRBV29-1 to TRBJ2-6; no reliable D call. The V gene's germline CDR1 is SQVTM and CDR2 ANQGSEA. The CDR3 extends over 13 amino acids. Trimming removed 4 bases from V and 0 bases from J, with 4 bases in between.